These T cell receptor beta chains were read from a single sample in a study of T cell changes during pregnancy in multiple sclerosis. Measured with immunoSEQ multiplex PCR; TCRdb has only the in-frame clones, and not every one. In the table there are around 61,000 clones, more than 75% of which are singletons. This specimen consisted of peripheral blood, obtained in the third trimester of pregnancy. Receptors originate from a female donor in good health, enrolled as a control in a pregnancy study. Both conserved end residues are part of each CDR3. A D gene is named only where the DNA matches it firmly.

D	V	J	CDR3
TRBD1	TRBV18	TRBJ1-5	CASSAGQDLNQPQHF
TRBD1	TRBV18	TRBJ1-6	CASSPVDRVGSPLHF
TRBD1	TRBV18	TRBJ2-5	CASSLDRVAETQYF
NA	TRBV18	TRBJ2-7	CASSPGGGISFF
TRBD1	TRBV7-2	TRBJ1-1	CASSYTQGTEAFF
NA	TRBV14	TRBJ1-1	CASSPGKWAEAFF
TRBD1	TRBV5-1	TRBJ2-7	CASSTDRDEQYF
NA	TRBV5-4	TRBJ1-1	CASSLVSGIGEAFF
TRBD2	TRBV7-3	TRBJ2-1	CATGTTYNEQFF
NA	TRBV7-2	TRBJ2-7	CASSIKQGYEQYF